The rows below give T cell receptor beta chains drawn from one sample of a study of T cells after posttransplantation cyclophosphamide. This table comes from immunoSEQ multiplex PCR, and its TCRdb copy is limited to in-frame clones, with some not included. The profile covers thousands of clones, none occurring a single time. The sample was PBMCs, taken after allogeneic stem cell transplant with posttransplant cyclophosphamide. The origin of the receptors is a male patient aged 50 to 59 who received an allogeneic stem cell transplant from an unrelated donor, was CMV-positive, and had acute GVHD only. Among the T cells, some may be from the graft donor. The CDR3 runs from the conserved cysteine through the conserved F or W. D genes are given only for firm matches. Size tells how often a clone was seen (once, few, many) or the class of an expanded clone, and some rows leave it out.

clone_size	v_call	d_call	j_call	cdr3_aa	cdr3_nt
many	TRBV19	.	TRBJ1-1	CASSTLGQEAFF	TGTGCCAGTAGTACCCTTGGACAGGAAGCTTTCTTT
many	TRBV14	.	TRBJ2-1	CASSQDVRIRSYNEQFF	TGTGCCAGCAGCCAAGATGTGCGTATTCGATCCTACAATGAGCAGTTCTTC
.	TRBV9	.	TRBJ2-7	CASSVEPRSDEQYF	TGTGCCAGCAGCGTAGAACCTAGAAGCGACGAGCAGTACTTC
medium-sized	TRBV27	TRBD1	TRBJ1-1	CASSMTGRNTEAFF	TGTGCCAGCAGTATGACAGGGAGGAACACTGAAGCTTTCTTT
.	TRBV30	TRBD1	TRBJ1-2	CAWSRGTGHGYTF	TGTGCCTGGAGTCGAGGGACAGGGCATGGCTACACCTTC
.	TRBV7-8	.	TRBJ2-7	CASSPSVSYEQYF	TGTGCCAGCAGCCCGTCAGTGTCCTACGAGCAGTACTTC
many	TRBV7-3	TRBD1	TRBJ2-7	CASSRTGDMSEQYF	TGTGCCAGCAGCCGGACAGGGGATATGAGCGAGCAGTACTTC
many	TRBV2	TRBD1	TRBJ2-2	CASSGAQDRVYTGELFF	TGTGCCAGCAGTGGTGCCCAGGACAGGGTTTACACCGGGGAGCTGTTTTTT
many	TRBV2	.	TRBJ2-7	CASSEAGQAYEQYF	TGTGCCAGCAGTGAAGCGGGTCAGGCCTACGAGCAGTACTTC
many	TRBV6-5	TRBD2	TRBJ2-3	CASSSQASGGTNTQYF	TGTGCCAGCAGTTCCCAGGCTAGCGGGGGGACAAATACGCAGTATTTT
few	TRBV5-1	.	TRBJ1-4	CASSLEGIVEKLFF	TGCGCCAGCAGCTTGGAGGGGATCGTTGAAAAACTGTTTTTT
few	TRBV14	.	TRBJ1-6	CASSQGSSPLHF	TGTGCCAGCAGCCAAGGAAGCTCACCCCTCCACTTT
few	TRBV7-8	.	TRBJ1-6	CASSLADNSGYSPLHF	TGTGCCAGCAGCTTAGCGGACAACTCTGGATATTCACCCCTCCACTTT
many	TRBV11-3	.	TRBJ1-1	CASSQQWTASAFF	TGTGCCAGCAGCCAGCAATGGACTGCGTCTGCTTTCTTT
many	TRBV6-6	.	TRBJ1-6	CASSYSARHYNSPLHF	TGTGCCAGCAGTTACTCAGCGCGGCACTATAATTCACCCCTCCACTTT
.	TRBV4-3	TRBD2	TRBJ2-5	CASSQGGAGGLETQYF	TGCGCCAGCAGCCAAGGTGGGGCGGGGGGGCTGGAGACCCAGTACTTC
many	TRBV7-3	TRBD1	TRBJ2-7	CASSLEGTGVHEQYF	TGTGCCAGCAGCTTAGAAGGGACAGGGGTACACGAGCAGTACTTC
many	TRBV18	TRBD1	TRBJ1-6	CASSPPLGQGNSPLHF	TGTGCCAGCTCACCACCTCTGGGACAGGGTAATTCACCCCTCCACTTT
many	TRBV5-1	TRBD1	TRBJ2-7	CASSRDPGQGSYEQYF	TGCGCCAGCAGCCGAGATCCGGGACAGGGATCCTACGAGCAGTACTTC
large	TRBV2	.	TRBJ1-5	CASSQGGGSFQPQHF	TGTGCCAGCAGCCAAGGGGGTGGCTCATTTCAGCCCCAGCATTTT
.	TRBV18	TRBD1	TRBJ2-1	CASSPGTGNYNEQFF	TGTGCCAGCTCACCCGGGACAGGCAACTACAATGAGCAGTTCTTC
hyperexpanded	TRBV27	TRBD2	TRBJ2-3	CASTHSPRRGGADTQYF	TGTGCCAGCACCCACTCGCCCCGGCGGGGGGGCGCAGATACGCAGTATTTT
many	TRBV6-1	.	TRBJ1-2	CASSERVGPYGYTF	TGTGCCAGCAGTGAGAGGGTTGGACCTTATGGCTACACCTTC
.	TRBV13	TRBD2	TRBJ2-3	CASTHSPRRGGADTQYF	TGTGCCAGCACCCACTCGCCCCGGCGGGGGGGCGCAGATACGCAGTATTTT
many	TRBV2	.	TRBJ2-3	CASSENPTRVTDTQYF	TGTGCCAGCAGTGAAAACCCAACCCGGGTCACAGATACGCAGTATTTT
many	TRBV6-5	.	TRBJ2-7	CASSYRRYYEQYF	TGTGCCAGCAGTTACCGGCGGTACTACGAGCAGTACTTC
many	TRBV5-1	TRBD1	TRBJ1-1	CASSLEGQGNTEAFF	TGCGCCAGCAGCTTGGAGGGACAGGGGAACACTGAAGCTTTCTTT
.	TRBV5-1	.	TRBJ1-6	CASSPDISSPLHF	TGCGCCAGCAGTCCCGACATTTCTTCACCCCTCCACTTT